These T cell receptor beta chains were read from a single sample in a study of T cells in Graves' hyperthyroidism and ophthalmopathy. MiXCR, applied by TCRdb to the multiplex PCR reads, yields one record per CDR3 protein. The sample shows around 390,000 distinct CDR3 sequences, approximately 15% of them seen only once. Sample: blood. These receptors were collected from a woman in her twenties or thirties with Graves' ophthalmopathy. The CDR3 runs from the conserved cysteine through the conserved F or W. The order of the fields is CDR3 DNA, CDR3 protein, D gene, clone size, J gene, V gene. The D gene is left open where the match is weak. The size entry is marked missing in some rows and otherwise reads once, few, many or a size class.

TGTGCCAGCAGCGCACGGCCGGGACTAGCGGGGGCTGACCAAGAGACCCAGTACTTC | CASSARPGLAGADQETQYF | TRBD2 | . | TRBJ2-5 | TRBV11-3
TGTGCCAGCAGCCAAGGAGTGGGGACAAGCTACACCGGGGAGCTGTTTTTT | CASSQGVGTSYTGELFF | . | many | TRBJ2-2 | TRBV3-1
TGTGCCAGCAGTCCGGGACCCTCGGCAGAGACCCAGTACTTC | CASSPGPSAETQYF | . | many | TRBJ2-5 | TRBV11-2
TGTGCCACCACCAGTGTGCTCCTCGGACCTGACGAGCAGTACTTC | CATTSVLLGPDEQYF | . | many | TRBJ2-7 | TRBV15
TGCAGTGCCGCGATTTGGACAGGGTCTCATGGCTACACCTTC | CSAAIWTGSHGYTF | TRBD1 | few | TRBJ1-2 | TRBV20-1
TGTGCCAGCAGTCCGGGACTAGCGGCCATGACAGATACGCAGTATTTT | CASSPGLAAMTDTQYF | TRBD2 | many | TRBJ2-3 | TRBV5-5
TGTGCCAGCAGCTTGCCTCTTCTCCCATGGTTCGGGGGTTTTGGCACAGATACGCAGTATTTT | CASSLPLLPWFGGFGTDTQYF | . | many | TRBJ2-3 | TRBV7-2
TGTGCCAGCAGCCCCGGGGACGGACTATTTGAGCAGTTCTTC | CASSPGDGLFEQFF | . | . | TRBJ2-1 | TRBV5-5
TGTGCCTGGGGAACCGGGCAGGGGCATACAGATACGCAGTATTTT | CAWGTGQGHTDTQYF | . | few | TRBJ2-3 | TRBV30
TGTGCCAGCAGCTTACAGGGGGCCTACTACGAGCAGTACTTC | CASSLQGAYYEQYF | TRBD1 | many | TRBJ2-7 | TRBV13
TGCAGTGCCGAAAACGGCCCCGGGACAGGGTTGAATCAGCCCCAGCATTTT | CSAENGPGTGLNQPQHF | TRBD1 | . | TRBJ1-5 | TRBV20-1
TGTGCCAGCACCTCAGGGGGCGGTTCCCCCAAATACTATGGCTACACCTTC | CASTSGGGSPKYYGYTF | TRBD1 | many | TRBJ1-2 | TRBV28
TGTGCCGGAAGGACAGAGTCGAATGAAAAACTGTTTTTT | CAGRTESNEKLFF | . | many | TRBJ1-4 | TRBV28
TGTGCCAGCAGTGAATATCGGGGGCTTGATTCACCCCTCCACTTT | CASSEYRGLDSPLHF | . | . | TRBJ1-6 | TRBV25-1
TGTGCCACCAGCAGAGATTACCTTGAGCAGTACTTC | CATSRDYLEQYF | . | many | TRBJ2-7 | TRBV15
TGTGCCAGCAGTGGAACGGGGGGCCGAACCGGGGAGCTGTTTTTT | CASSGTGGRTGELFF | . | few | TRBJ2-2 | TRBV2
TGTGCCAGCCACCCCGGGACTCCTAACCCCGAGCAGTACTTC | CASHPGTPNPEQYF | . | once | TRBJ2-7 | TRBV6-2/TRBV6-3
TGTGCCAGCAGCCTTCCTTTCTCTAATTCACCCCTCCACTTT | CASSLPFSNSPLHF | . | few | TRBJ1-6 | TRBV7-9
TGTGCCAGCAGCTTAGAGCCCGGGGCAGGGGAGTACTTC | CASSLEPGAGEYF | . | . | TRBJ2-5 | TRBV11-2
TGTGCCAGCAGCCAAGAGCACGGGTCACCCCTCCACTTT | CASSQEHGSPLHF | . | . | TRBJ1-6 | TRBV14
TGTGCCTGGAGTGTAGGCCCAGGGGGCCGGCAAGATACGCAGTATTTT | CAWSVGPGGRQDTQYF | TRBD1 | . | TRBJ2-3 | TRBV30
TGCAGCGTTCGGCAGGACGAGCAGTTCTTC | CSVRQDEQFF | . | many | TRBJ2-1 | TRBV29-1
TGTGCCTGGAGTGCCCGAGGGGGCAGCCTTTACTACGAGCAGTACTTC | CAWSARGGSLYYEQYF | TRBD1 | many | TRBJ2-7 | TRBV30
TGCGCCAGCAGCTTGGGGGCCCAGGGAATCCTATACAATGAGCAGTTCTTC | CASSLGAQGILYNEQFF | . | many | TRBJ2-1 | TRBV5-1
TGTGCCAGCAGTGAAGCAGGGGGCGGCGGCTACACCTTC | CASSEAGGGGYTF | TRBD1 | many | TRBJ1-2 | TRBV28
TGTGCCAGTAGTATATGGGAGGGAAGCTCCTACAATGAGCAGTTCTTC | CASSIWEGSSYNEQFF | TRBD2 | . | TRBJ2-1 | TRBV19
TGTGCCAGCAGTTACTCGGGGTTTGGGTCCTCCGGCTATGGCTACACCTTC | CASSYSGFGSSGYGYTF | . | many | TRBJ1-2 | TRBV6-5
TGTGCCAGCAGCGTAGAGTGGGGGGTCTCCTACGAGCAGTACTTC | CASSVEWGVSYEQYF | . | many | TRBJ2-7 | TRBV9
TGTGCCAGCAGCAGTACAGGGTCCCGGTCTAATTCACCCCTCCACTTT | CASSSTGSRSNSPLHF | . | few | TRBJ1-6 | TRBV5-5
TGTGCCAGCAGCCCCGGGGACTATGAGCAGTTCTTC | CASSPGDYEQFF | . | few | TRBJ2-1 | TRBV11-3
TGTGCCAGCAGTGGGTTTACAGGGGGATCTAGCCAGCAGTACTTC | CASSGFTGGSSQQYF | TRBD1 | many | TRBJ2-7 | TRBV2
TGCAGTGCTAGAGATCTTGGGGACGAAAAACTGTTTTTT | CSARDLGDEKLFF | . | many | TRBJ1-4 | TRBV20-1
TGTGCCAGCAGCTTGCCGACAGACTCCTACGAGCAGTACTTC | CASSLPTDSYEQYF | . | . | TRBJ2-7 | TRBV5-4
TGTGCCAGCACCCCGACCTTGAACACTGAAGCTTTCTTT | CASTPTLNTEAFF | . | many | TRBJ1-1 | TRBV12-3/TRBV12-4
TGTGCCAGCAGACGACGGGCAAGCACAGATACGCAGTATTTT | CASRRRASTDTQYF | . | . | TRBJ2-3 | TRBV6-2/TRBV6-3
TGTGCCAGCAGCCTGACAGATCATTCACCCCTCCACTTT | CASSLTDHSPLHF | . | many | TRBJ1-6 | TRBV2
TGTGCCAGCAGCTTACTATTCGACACTACCTACGAGCAGTACTTC | CASSLLFDTTYEQYF | . | few | TRBJ2-7 | TRBV5-4
TGCAGTGCTAGAGAATTCAGGGGGGGATACAATGAGCAGTTCTTC | CSAREFRGGYNEQFF | . | many | TRBJ2-1 | TRBV20-1
TGTGCCATCAGTGAGGGTACCTTGAACACTGAAGCTTTCTTT | CAISEGTLNTEAFF | . | few | TRBJ1-1 | TRBV10-3
TGTGCCAGCAGCTTAAATAGGCCAGATACGCAGTATTTT | CASSLNRPDTQYF | . | many | TRBJ2-3 | TRBV7-3
TGCAGCGTTGGGGGGGTAACGGGGAGGACTGAAGCTTTCTTT | CSVGGVTGRTEAFF | . | many | TRBJ1-1 | TRBV29-1